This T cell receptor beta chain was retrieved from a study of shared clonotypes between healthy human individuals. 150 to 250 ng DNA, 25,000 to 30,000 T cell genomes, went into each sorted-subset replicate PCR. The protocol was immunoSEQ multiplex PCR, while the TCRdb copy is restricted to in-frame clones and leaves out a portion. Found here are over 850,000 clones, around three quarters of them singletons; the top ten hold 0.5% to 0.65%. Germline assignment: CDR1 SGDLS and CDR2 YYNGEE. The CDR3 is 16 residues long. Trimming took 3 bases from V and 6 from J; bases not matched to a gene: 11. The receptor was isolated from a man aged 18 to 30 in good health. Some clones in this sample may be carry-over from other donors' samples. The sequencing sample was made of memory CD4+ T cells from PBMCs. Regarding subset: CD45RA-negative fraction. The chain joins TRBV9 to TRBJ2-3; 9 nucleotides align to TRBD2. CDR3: CASSGGTSLLADTQYF. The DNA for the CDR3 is TGTGCCAGCAGCGGAGGGACTAGCTTGTTGGCCGATACGCAGTATTTT.